Listed below are T cell receptor beta chains from one sample, sequenced in a study of T-cell reconstitution after alpha-beta-depleted transplantation in children. TCRdb fed the PCR reads into MiXCR, producing one record per CDR3 protein. The sample holds about 540,000 distinct CDR3 sequences; about 18% are singletons and the top ten take roughly 3.3%. The sequencing used PBMCs from the stem cell graft donor, collected from the stem cell graft. The receptor set was obtained from a human donor who donated a stem cell graft to a child with acute lymphoblastic leukemia. The CDR3 runs from the conserved cysteine through the conserved F or W. Only some rows state a clone size, as once, few, many or a class for expanded clones.

CSVEYGTQTYNEQFF,-,15,TRBV29-1
CSARGTSDHETQYF,-,14,TRBV20-1
CASSRRKREAETQYF,-,15,TRBV18
CASSSGLAGGPDTQYF,many,16,TRBV7-8
CASSYLGTSGQETQYF,few,16,TRBV6-5
CSASDRNTGELFF,many,13,TRBV20-1
CASRPATAVHTEAFF,-,15,TRBV12-3/TRBV12-4
CASSPPRGLTSYEQYF,few,16,TRBV18
CASSSTGPDTQYF,many,13,TRBV5-1
CAIRGRRDTTDTQYF,-,15,TRBV10-3
CASSKAGGTDTQYF,many,14,TRBV6-4
CASSPLGGRPYEQYF,few,15,TRBV9
CASKEAGGRLEQYF,-,14,TRBV5-5
CASSLIGTSGPFYNEQFF,few,18,TRBV5-1
CASSGASGRQFF,few,12,TRBV5-5
CASSSPSVENTEAFF,-,15,TRBV27
CASSPRTGGDTDTQYF,-,16,TRBV7-3
CASGASGRVVTDTQYF,-,16,TRBV10-3
CSADPGNEQFF,-,11,TRBV20-1
CASSLGTGGENQPQHF,-,16,TRBV5-1